These T cell receptor beta chains were read from a single sample in a study of blood T cells in healthy people across ages. TCRdb processed the 5' RACE reads anew with MiXCR; each CDR3 protein has one entry. This sample has hundreds of thousands of distinct CDR3 sequences, with 20% to 25% found just once. Source material: blood. These receptors were taken from a man in his 70s in good health. The CDR3 runs from the conserved cysteine through the conserved F or W. A D gene is named only where the DNA matches it firmly. Clone size appears in some rows only: once, few, many, or a class for an expanded clone.

len: 16
d_gene: NA
abundance: NA
j_gene: TRBJ1-4
v_gene: TRBV5-1
CDR3nt: TGCGCCAGCAGCTTCCTCGGGTATTCAACTAATGAAAAACTGTTTTTT
CDR3aa: CASSFLGYSTNEKLFF

len: 13
d_gene: NA
abundance: NA
j_gene: TRBJ2-5
v_gene: TRBV2
CDR3nt: TGTGCCAGCGGAGGAGGGCCCAGAGAGACCCAGTACTTC
CDR3aa: CASGGGPRETQYF

len: 14
d_gene: NA
abundance: NA
j_gene: TRBJ1-2
v_gene: TRBV2
CDR3nt: TGTGCCAGCAGTGAGGAGGGTTCTAACTATGGCAACACCTTC
CDR3aa: CASSEEGSNYGNTF

len: 14
d_gene: NA
abundance: NA
j_gene: TRBJ2-5
v_gene: TRBV2
CDR3nt: TGTGCCAGCAGGGGGACTGGGTCAGGCGAGACCCAGTACTTC
CDR3aa: CASRGTGSGETQYF

len: 14
d_gene: NA
abundance: NA
j_gene: TRBJ2-1
v_gene: TRBV12-3/TRBV12-4
CDR3nt: TGTGCCAGCAGTTTCCCTGCTGGCTCCAATGAGCAGTTCTTC
CDR3aa: CASSFPAGSNEQFF

len: 15
d_gene: TRBD2
abundance: many
j_gene: TRBJ2-5
v_gene: TRBV6-6
CDR3nt: TGTGCCAGCACCCGTTTTTCTAGCGGGACGGAGACCCAGTACTTC
CDR3aa: CASTRFSSGTETQYF

len: 15
d_gene: TRBD2
abundance: NA
j_gene: TRBJ2-2
v_gene: TRBV6-1
CDR3nt: TGTGCCAGCAACCTAGCGGGAGGGAGCACCGGGGAGCTGTTTTTT
CDR3aa: CASNLAGGSTGELFF

len: 16
d_gene: TRBD1
abundance: few
j_gene: TRBJ2-5
v_gene: TRBV5-1
CDR3nt: TGCGCCAGCCGTCCGGGACAGGGGGCGACCCAAGAGACCCAGTACTTC
CDR3aa: CASRPGQGATQETQYF

len: 13
d_gene: TRBD2
abundance: NA
j_gene: TRBJ2-7
v_gene: TRBV20-1
CDR3nt: TGCAGTGCTCGACTAGCGGGAGGCCAATCGATCAGATTC
CDR3aa: CSARLAGGQSIRF

len: 16
d_gene: NA
abundance: few
j_gene: TRBJ1-1
v_gene: TRBV28
CDR3nt: TGTGCCAGCACCCCACCTGGGTGGGGGATGAACACTGAAGCTTTCTTT
CDR3aa: CASTPPGWGMNTEAFF

len: 12
d_gene: TRBD2
abundance: few
j_gene: TRBJ2-5
v_gene: TRBV20-1
CDR3nt: TGCAGTGGGGGGGAGGGCAAAGAGACCCAGTACTTC
CDR3aa: CSGGEGKETQYF

len: 15
d_gene: TRBD1
abundance: few
j_gene: TRBJ1-4
v_gene: TRBV20-1
CDR3nt: TGCAGTGCGGCACAGGGGGCCGGATCGGGGGGAAAACTGTTTTTT
CDR3aa: CSAAQGAGSGGKLFF

len: 13
d_gene: TRBD1
abundance: NA
j_gene: TRBJ2-3
v_gene: TRBV10-3
CDR3nt: TGTGCCATCGCCGGACAGGGCTTAGATACGCAGTATTTT
CDR3aa: CAIAGQGLDTQYF

len: 14
d_gene: NA
abundance: NA
j_gene: TRBJ1-6
v_gene: TRBV7-2
CDR3nt: TGTGCCAGCAGCTTAGACCCTTTAGGTTCACCCCTCCACTTT
CDR3aa: CASSLDPLGSPLHF

len: 15
d_gene: TRBD1
abundance: NA
j_gene: TRBJ2-1
v_gene: TRBV5-6
CDR3nt: TGTGCCAGCAGCTTGGGTACAGGGGGTTTTCGTGAGCAGTTCTTC
CDR3aa: CASSLGTGGFREQFF

len: 14
d_gene: NA
abundance: few
j_gene: TRBJ2-1
v_gene: TRBV12-3/TRBV12-4
CDR3nt: TGTGCCAGCAGTTTTCGCCGGGATGGCAATGAGCAGTTCTTC
CDR3aa: CASSFRRDGNEQFF

len: 16
d_gene: NA
abundance: NA
j_gene: TRBJ2-7
v_gene: TRBV6-2/TRBV6-3
CDR3nt: TGTGCCAGCAGTTACGAAGGGACATCGCCAAGTTATGGGCAGTACTTC
CDR3aa: CASSYEGTSPSYGQYF

len: 14
d_gene: TRBD1
abundance: NA
j_gene: TRBJ2-3
v_gene: TRBV5-1
CDR3nt: TGCGCCAGCAAACCGGGACAGACTACAGATACGCAGTATTTT
CDR3aa: CASKPGQTTDTQYF

len: 15
d_gene: NA
abundance: NA
j_gene: TRBJ2-1
v_gene: TRBV2
CDR3nt: TGTGCCAGCACCAAGGGGGCTAGCGGCTACAATGAGCAGTTCTTC
CDR3aa: CASTKGASGYNEQFF

len: 16
d_gene: TRBD2
abundance: NA
j_gene: TRBJ2-1
v_gene: TRBV3-1
CDR3nt: TGTGCCCGCACCCAAGGTCTAGCGGGGATCTACAATGAGCAGTTCTTC
CDR3aa: CARTQGLAGIYNEQFF

len: 14
d_gene: NA
abundance: NA
j_gene: TRBJ1-1
v_gene: TRBV27
CDR3nt: TGTGCCAGCAGTTTAGTTACAGGGTCAACTGAAGCTTTCTTT
CDR3aa: CASSLVTGSTEAFF

len: 14
d_gene: NA
abundance: many
j_gene: TRBJ2-7
v_gene: TRBV28
CDR3nt: TGTGCCAGCAGTTTCTCCGGACAGCCCTACGAGCAGTACTTC
CDR3aa: CASSFSGQPYEQYF

len: 11
d_gene: NA
abundance: NA
j_gene: TRBJ2-7
v_gene: TRBV10-3
CDR3nt: TGTGCCATCAGTGACACGGGCGAGCAGTACTTC
CDR3aa: CAISDTGEQYF

len: 14
d_gene: TRBD2
abundance: NA
j_gene: TRBJ2-7
v_gene: TRBV20-1
CDR3nt: TGCAGTGCTAGAGACGCTAGCGGAGCCTACGAGCAGTACTTC
CDR3aa: CSARDASGAYEQYF

len: 15
d_gene: NA
abundance: NA
j_gene: TRBJ1-3
v_gene: TRBV11-2
CDR3nt: TGTGCCAGCAGCACACCGGGTCCTCAGGGAAACACCATATATTTT
CDR3aa: CASSTPGPQGNTIYF

len: 16
d_gene: NA
abundance: NA
j_gene: TRBJ2-3
v_gene: TRBV12-3/TRBV12-4
CDR3nt: TGTGCCAGCAGTTTGAGAAGAGGCCTGGGAGTAGATACGCAGTATTTT
CDR3aa: CASSLRRGLGVDTQYF

len: 19
d_gene: TRBD2
abundance: NA
j_gene: TRBJ2-1
v_gene: TRBV6-2/TRBV6-3
CDR3nt: TGTGCCAACAGTTACGGTCATCATAGCGGGAGAAGCTCCTACAATGAGCAGTTCTTC
CDR3aa: CANSYGHHSGRSSYNEQFF

len: 15
d_gene: TRBD2
abundance: NA
j_gene: TRBJ2-2
v_gene: TRBV10-2
CDR3nt: TGCGCCATACGTAGCGGGAGCGCGAACACCGGGGAGCTGTTTTTT
CDR3aa: CAIRSGSANTGELFF

len: 13
d_gene: NA
abundance: few
j_gene: TRBJ2-4
v_gene: TRBV6-5
CDR3nt: TGTGCCAGCAGAGAACCCGCCAAAAACATTCAGTACTTC
CDR3aa: CASREPAKNIQYF

len: 11
d_gene: NA
abundance: few
j_gene: TRBJ1-1
v_gene: TRBV2
CDR3nt: TGTGCCAGCAGTCTCACCAGTGAAGCTTTCTTT
CDR3aa: CASSLTSEAFF

len: 12
d_gene: NA
abundance: many
j_gene: TRBJ2-5
v_gene: TRBV12-3/TRBV12-4
CDR3nt: TGTGCCAGCCGCTGGAGAGGAGAGACCCAGTACTTC
CDR3aa: CASRWRGETQYF

len: 14
d_gene: NA
abundance: NA
j_gene: TRBJ2-3
v_gene: TRBV20-1
CDR3nt: TGCAGTGCTAGAAGGGGGGCGGGGGAAGATACGCAGTATTTT
CDR3aa: CSARRGAGEDTQYF

len: 13
d_gene: NA
abundance: few
j_gene: TRBJ2-7
v_gene: TRBV29-1
CDR3nt: TGCAGCGTTGTAGCACAGGAGATCTACGAGCAGTACTTC
CDR3aa: CSVVAQEIYEQYF

len: 13
d_gene: NA
abundance: few
j_gene: TRBJ2-5
v_gene: TRBV19
CDR3nt: TGTGCCAGTAGTAAGCGGGCACAAGAGACCCAGTACTTC
CDR3aa: CASSKRAQETQYF

len: 13
d_gene: TRBD1
abundance: NA
j_gene: TRBJ1-1
v_gene: TRBV7-9
CDR3nt: TGTGCCAGCAGCCCCGACAGGGGTGAAGAAGCTTTCTTT
CDR3aa: CASSPDRGEEAFF

len: 15
d_gene: TRBD2
abundance: few
j_gene: TRBJ2-3
v_gene: TRBV20-1
CDR3nt: TGCAGTGCTAGAGGGGGACTAGGGGGGGCAGATACGCAGTATTTT
CDR3aa: CSARGGLGGADTQYF

len: 16
d_gene: TRBD2
abundance: few
j_gene: TRBJ2-4
v_gene: TRBV5-6
CDR3nt: TGTGCCAGCAGCGTGAGCGGGAGAGCTGTCAAAAACATTCAGTACTTC
CDR3aa: CASSVSGRAVKNIQYF

len: 16
d_gene: TRBD2
abundance: many
j_gene: TRBJ2-3
v_gene: TRBV4-1
CDR3nt: TGCGCCAGCAGCCAAGATCAGGCGGCGTGGACTAGCCCGCAGTATTTT
CDR3aa: CASSQDQAAWTSPQYF

len: 13
d_gene: NA
abundance: NA
j_gene: TRBJ2-1
v_gene: TRBV7-7
CDR3nt: TGTGCTAGCAGCTTAGGGGGGCTTGGTGAGCAGTTCTTC
CDR3aa: CASSLGGLGEQFF

len: 13
d_gene: NA
abundance: once
j_gene: TRBJ1-2
v_gene: TRBV7-9
CDR3nt: TGTGCCAGCGGCTCCGGGACCAACTATGGCTACACCTTC
CDR3aa: CASGSGTNYGYTF